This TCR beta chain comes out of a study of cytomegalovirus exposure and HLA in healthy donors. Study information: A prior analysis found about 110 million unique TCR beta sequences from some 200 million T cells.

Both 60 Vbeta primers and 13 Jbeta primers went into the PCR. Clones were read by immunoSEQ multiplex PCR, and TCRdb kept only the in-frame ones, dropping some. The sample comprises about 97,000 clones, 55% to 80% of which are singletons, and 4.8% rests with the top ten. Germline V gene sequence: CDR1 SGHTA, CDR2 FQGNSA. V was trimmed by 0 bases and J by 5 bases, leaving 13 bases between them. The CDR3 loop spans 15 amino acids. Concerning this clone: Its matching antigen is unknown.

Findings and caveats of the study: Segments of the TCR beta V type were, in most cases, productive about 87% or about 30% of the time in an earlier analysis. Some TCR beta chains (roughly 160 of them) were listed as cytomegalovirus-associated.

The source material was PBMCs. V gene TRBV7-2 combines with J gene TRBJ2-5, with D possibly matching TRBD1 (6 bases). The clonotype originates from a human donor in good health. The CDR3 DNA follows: TGTGCCAGCAGCTTAGCCCTACGAAGGGGGGAGACCCAGTACTTC. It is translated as CASSLALRRGETQYF.